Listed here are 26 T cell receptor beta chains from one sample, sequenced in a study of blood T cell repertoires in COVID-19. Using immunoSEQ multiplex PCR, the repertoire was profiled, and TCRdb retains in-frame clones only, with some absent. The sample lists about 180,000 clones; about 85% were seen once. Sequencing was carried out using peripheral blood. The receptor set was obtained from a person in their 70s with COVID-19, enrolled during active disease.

The DNA of the CDR3 is TGCAGCGCCAGGGGGCCCGGGACAGGGAGTAGCGAGCAGTACTTC. Protein product: CSARGPGTGSSEQYF. This sequence joins TRBV29-1 and TRBJ2-7, with 9 positions matching TRBD1. J lost 6 bases, V lost 7 bases, and 16 bases had no gene match. Germline CDR1 reads SQVTM; CDR2 reads ANQGSEA. This CDR3 comprises 15 residues.

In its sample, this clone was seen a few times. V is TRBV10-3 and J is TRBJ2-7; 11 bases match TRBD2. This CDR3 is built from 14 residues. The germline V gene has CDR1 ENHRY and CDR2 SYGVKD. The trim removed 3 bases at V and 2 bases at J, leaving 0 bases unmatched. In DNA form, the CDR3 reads TGTGCCATCAGTGATAGCGGGAGGGCCTACGAGCAGTACTTC. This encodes CAISDSGRAYEQYF.

The CDR3 nucleotides are TGTGCCAGCAGCGTATTATCAGGGGACGAGACCCAGTACTTC. As protein: CASSVLSGDETQYF. V usage is TRBV9 and J usage is TRBJ2-5, with D possibly TRBD1 on 6 matching bases. V lost 1 base and J lost 5, with 12 bases in between. The CDR3 is 14 amino acids. Germline V lookup: CDR1 SGDLS, CDR2 YYNGEE.

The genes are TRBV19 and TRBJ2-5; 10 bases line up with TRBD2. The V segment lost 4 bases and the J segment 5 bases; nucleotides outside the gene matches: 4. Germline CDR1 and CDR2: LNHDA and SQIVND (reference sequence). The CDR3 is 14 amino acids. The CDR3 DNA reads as TGTGCCAGTAGTAAAGCGGGGGGGTGGGAGACCCAGTACTTC. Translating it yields CASSKAGGWETQYF.

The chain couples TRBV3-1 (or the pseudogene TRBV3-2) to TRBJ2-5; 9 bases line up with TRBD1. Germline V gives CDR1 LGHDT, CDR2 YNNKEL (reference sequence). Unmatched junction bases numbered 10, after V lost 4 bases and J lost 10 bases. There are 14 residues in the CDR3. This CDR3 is CASSRLGTGYDQYF. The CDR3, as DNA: TGTGCCAGCAGCCGTCTCGGGACAGGGTATGACCAGTACTTC.

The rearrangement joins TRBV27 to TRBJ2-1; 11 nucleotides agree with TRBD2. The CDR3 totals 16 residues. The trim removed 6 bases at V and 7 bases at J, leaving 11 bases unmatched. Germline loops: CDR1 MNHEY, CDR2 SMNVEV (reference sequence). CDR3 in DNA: TGTGCCAGCAGCAGACAAAGACTAGCGGGATTTAATGAGCAGTTCTTC. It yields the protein CASSRQRLAGFNEQFF.

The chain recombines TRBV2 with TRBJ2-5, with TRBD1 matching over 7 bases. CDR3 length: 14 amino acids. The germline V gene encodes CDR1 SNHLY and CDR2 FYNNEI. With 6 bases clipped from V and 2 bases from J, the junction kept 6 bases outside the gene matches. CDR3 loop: CASSRDSLQETQYF. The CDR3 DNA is TGTGCCAGCAGCCGGGACAGCCTTCAAGAGACCCAGTACTTC.

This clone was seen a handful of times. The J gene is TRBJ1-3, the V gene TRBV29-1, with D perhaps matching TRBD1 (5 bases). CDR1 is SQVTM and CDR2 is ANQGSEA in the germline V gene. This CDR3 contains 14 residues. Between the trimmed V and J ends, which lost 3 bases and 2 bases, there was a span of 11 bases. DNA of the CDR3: TGCAGCGTTGATGCAGGGCTCACTGGAAACACCATATATTTT. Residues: CSVDAGLTGNTIYF.

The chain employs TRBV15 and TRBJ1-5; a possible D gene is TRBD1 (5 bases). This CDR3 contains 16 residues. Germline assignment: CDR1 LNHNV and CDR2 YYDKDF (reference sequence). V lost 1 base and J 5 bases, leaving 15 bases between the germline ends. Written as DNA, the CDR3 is TGTGCCACCAGCAGAGCGGGGGAGAGGGGCCATCAGCCCCAGCATTTT. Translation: CATSRAGERGHQPQHF.

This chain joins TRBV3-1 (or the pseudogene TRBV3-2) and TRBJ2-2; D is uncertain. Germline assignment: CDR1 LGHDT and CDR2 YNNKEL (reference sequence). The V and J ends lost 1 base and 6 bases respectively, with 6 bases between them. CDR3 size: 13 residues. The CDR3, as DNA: TGTGCCAGCAGCCAAGGACACCCCGGGGAGCTGTTTTTT. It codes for CASSQGHPGELFF.

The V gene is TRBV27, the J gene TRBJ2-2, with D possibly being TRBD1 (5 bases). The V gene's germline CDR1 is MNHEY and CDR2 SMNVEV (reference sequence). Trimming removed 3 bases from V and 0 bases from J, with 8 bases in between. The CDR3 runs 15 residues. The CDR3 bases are TGTGCCAGCAGTTTTTACAGGTCGAACACCGGGGAGCTGTTTTTT. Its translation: CASSFYRSNTGELFF.

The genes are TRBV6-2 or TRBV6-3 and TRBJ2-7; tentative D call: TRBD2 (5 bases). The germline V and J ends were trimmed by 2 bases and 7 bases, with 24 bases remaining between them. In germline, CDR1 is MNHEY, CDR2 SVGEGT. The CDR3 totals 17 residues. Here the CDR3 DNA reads TGTGCCAGCAGTTACCTACATCCATCCGAGACGCCGGGGGAGCAGTACTTC. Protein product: CASSYLHPSETPGEQYF.

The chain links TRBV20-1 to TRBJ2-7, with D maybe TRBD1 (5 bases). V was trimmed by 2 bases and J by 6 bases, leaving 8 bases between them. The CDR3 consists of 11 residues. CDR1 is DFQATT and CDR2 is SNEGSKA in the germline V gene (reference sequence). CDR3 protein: CSARKGFEQYF. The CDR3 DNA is TGCAGTGCTAGAAAGGGGTTCGAGCAGTACTTC.

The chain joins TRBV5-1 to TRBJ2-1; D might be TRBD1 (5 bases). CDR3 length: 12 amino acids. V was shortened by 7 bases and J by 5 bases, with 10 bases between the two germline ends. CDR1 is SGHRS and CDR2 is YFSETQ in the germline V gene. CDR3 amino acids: CASAQGNNEQFF. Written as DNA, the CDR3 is TGCGCCAGCGCTCAGGGAAACAATGAGCAGTTCTTC.

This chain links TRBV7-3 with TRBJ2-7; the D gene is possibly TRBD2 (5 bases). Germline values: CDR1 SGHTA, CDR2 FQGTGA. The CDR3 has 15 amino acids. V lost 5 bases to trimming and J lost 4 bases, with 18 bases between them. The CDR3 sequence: CASSRGSSAIYEQYF. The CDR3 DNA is TGTGCCAGCAGCCGTGGGAGTAGCGCGATATACGAGCAGTACTTC.

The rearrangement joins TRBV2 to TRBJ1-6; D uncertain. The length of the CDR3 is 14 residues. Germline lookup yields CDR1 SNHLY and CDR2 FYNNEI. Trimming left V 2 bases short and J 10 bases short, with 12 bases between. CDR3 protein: CASSESRVGSPLHF. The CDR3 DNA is TGTGCCAGCAGTGAAAGCCGGGTTGGATCACCCCTCCACTTT.

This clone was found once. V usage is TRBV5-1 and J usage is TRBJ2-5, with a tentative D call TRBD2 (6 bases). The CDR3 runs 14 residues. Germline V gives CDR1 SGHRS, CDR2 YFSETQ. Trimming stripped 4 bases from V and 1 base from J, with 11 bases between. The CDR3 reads CASSLSGLQETQYF. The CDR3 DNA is TGCGCCAGCAGCCTCAGCGGGCTCCAAGAGACCCAGTACTTC.

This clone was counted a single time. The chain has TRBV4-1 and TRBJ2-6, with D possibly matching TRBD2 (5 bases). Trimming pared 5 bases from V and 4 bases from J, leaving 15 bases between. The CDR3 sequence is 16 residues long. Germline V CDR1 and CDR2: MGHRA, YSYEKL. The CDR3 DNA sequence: TGCGCCAGCAGCATGCTACCGGGGTCCGGGGCCAACGTCCTGACTTTC. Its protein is CASSMLPGSGANVLTF.

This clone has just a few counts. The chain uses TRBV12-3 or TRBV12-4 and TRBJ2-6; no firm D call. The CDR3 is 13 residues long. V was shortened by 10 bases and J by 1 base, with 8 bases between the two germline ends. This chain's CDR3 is CATLPSGANVLTF. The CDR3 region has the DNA TGTGCCACCCTACCTTCTGGGGCCAACGTCCTGACTTTC.

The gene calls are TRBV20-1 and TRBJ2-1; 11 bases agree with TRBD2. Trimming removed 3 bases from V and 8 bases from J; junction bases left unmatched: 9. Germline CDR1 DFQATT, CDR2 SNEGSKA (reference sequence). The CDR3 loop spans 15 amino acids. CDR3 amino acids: CSASDSGGALDEQFF. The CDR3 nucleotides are TGCAGTGCTAGTGATAGCGGGGGGGCTCTTGATGAGCAGTTCTTC.

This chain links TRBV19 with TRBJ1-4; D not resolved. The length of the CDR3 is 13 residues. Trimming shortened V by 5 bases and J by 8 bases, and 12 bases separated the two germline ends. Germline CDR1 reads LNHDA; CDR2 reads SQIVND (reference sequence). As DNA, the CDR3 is TGTGCCAGTAGTGATGAGGTTTGGGAAAAACTGTTTTTT. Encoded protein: CASSDEVWEKLFF.

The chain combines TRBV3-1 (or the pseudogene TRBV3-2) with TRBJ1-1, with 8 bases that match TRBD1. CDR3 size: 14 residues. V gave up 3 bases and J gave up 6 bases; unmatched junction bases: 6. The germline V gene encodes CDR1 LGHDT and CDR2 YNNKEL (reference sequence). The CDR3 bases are TGTGCCAGCAGCCAGCCAGGGGGCGCGTCTGAAGCTTTCTTT. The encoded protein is CASSQPGGASEAFF.

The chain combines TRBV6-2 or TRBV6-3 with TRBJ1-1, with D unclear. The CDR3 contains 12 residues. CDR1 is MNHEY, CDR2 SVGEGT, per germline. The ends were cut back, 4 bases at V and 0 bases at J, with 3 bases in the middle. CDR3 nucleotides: TGTGCCAGCAGTTCAGTGAACACTGAAGCTTTCTTT. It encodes CASSSVNTEAFF.

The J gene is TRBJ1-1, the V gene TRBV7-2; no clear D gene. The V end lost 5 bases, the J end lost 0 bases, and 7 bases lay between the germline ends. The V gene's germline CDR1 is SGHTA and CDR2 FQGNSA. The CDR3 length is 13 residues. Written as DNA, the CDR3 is TGTGCCAGCAGCAAGCGCATGAACACTGAAGCTTTCTTT. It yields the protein CASSKRMNTEAFF.

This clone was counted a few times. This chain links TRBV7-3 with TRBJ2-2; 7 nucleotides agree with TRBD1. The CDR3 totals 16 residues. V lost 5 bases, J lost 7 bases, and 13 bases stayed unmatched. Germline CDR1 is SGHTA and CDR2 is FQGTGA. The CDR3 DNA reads TGTGCCAGCAGCCTACTCCCAGGACAGGTCGGCGGGGAGCTGTTTTTT. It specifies CASSLLPGQVGGELFF. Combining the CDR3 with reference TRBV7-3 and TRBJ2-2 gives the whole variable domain GAGVSQTPSNKVTEKGKYVELRCDPISGHTALYWYRQSLGQGPEFLIYFQGTGAADDSGLPNDRFFAVRPEGSVSTLKIQRTERGDSAVYLCASSLLPGQVGGELFFGEGSRLTVL.

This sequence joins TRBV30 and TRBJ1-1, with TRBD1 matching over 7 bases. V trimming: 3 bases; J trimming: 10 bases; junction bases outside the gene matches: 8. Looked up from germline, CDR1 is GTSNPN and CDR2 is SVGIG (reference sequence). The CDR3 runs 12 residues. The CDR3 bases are TGTGCCTGGAGCACAACAGGGGTGGTAGCTTTCTTT. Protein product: CAWSTTGVVAFF.